The 17 T cell receptor beta chains below were found in one sample sequenced in a study of cytomegalovirus exposure and HLA in healthy donors. The PCR contained 60 Vbeta and 13 Jbeta primers. Repertoires were generated with immunoSEQ multiplex PCR, while TCRdb's copy carries only in-frame clones and drops some. The table has around 180,000 clones, roughly 78% seen once; the top ten hold roughly 13%. The material sequenced was PBMCs. These TCRs come from a woman aged 45-65 years in good health and CMV-seropositive.

V usage is TRBV7-9 and J usage is TRBJ1-2, with D unresolved. V lost 3 bases to trimming and J lost 8 bases, with 13 bases between them. This CDR3 contains 13 residues. Per germline, CDR1 SEHNR and CDR2 FQNEAQ (reference sequence). CDR3 loop: CASSFQASGGYTF. DNA for the CDR3: TGTGCCAGCAGCTTCCAGGCCTCGGGGGGCTACACCTTC.

The CDR3 DNA sequence: TGTGCCAGCAGGGGACTTTCCTACGAGCAGTACTTC. The encoded protein is CASRGLSYEQYF. This chain uses TRBV2 with TRBJ2-7; the D gene is possibly TRBD2 (6 bases). Germline V gives CDR1 SNHLY, CDR2 FYNNEI. CDR3 length: 12 residues. Trimming pared 6 bases from V and 1 base from J, leaving 7 bases between.

This clone was seen only once. V usage is TRBV5-6 and J usage is TRBJ2-4, with a possible D match to TRBD1 (7 bases). This CDR3 region has 16 residues. Trimming pared 3 bases from V and 0 bases from J, leaving 13 bases between. Per the germline V gene, CDR1 is SGHDT and CDR2 is YYEEEE. The chain's CDR3 is CASSSEGQIAKNIQYF. CDR3 bases: TGTGCCAGCAGCTCGGAGGGACAGATAGCCAAAAACATTCAGTACTTC.

This chain joins TRBV12-5 and TRBJ1-6; 7 bases fit TRBD1. V shed 1 base, J shed 8 bases, and the junction held 2 bases outside the gene matches. Germline CDR1 and CDR2: LGHNT and FRNRAP. The CDR3 loop spans 14 amino acids. CDR3 loop: CASGLGQGDSPLHF. Written as DNA, the CDR3 is TGTGCTAGTGGTTTGGGACAGGGTGATTCACCCCTCCACTTT. Full variable domain (remainder filled in from reference TRBV12-5 and TRBJ1-6): DARVTQTPRHKVTEMGQEVTMRCQPILGHNTVFWYRQTMMQGLELLAYFRNRAPLDDSGMPKDRFSAEMPDATLATLKIQPSEPRDSAVYFCASGLGQGDSPLHFGNGTRLTVT.

The rearrangement joins TRBV30 to TRBJ1-2; the D is unclear. Trimming left V 3 bases short and J 2 bases short, with 7 bases between. The CDR3 length is 12 residues. From germline, CDR1 is GTSNPN and CDR2 SVGIG (reference sequence). In nucleotides, the CDR3 is TGTGCCTGGAGGCAGGCCAACTATGGCTACACCTTC. It codes for CAWRQANYGYTF.

This clone has just a few counts. This chain links TRBV6-5 with TRBJ2-7, with D perhaps matching TRBD1 (6 bases). The CDR3 sequence is 13 residues long. The germline gives CDR1 MNHEY, CDR2 SVGAGI. V lost 2 bases and J lost 3, with 8 bases in between. CDR3 residues: CASSYRTDYEQYF. For the CDR3, the DNA is TGTGCCAGCAGTTACCGGACAGACTACGAGCAGTACTTC.

The DNA of the CDR3 is TGCGCCAGCACCGTGACAGGGGGCATGGATACGCAGTATTTT. It codes for CASTVTGGMDTQYF. The rearrangement links TRBV5-1 to TRBJ2-3; 10 bases are a match to TRBD1. Germline assignment: CDR1 SGHRS and CDR2 YFSETQ. V shed 6 bases, J shed 6 bases, and the junction held 7 bases outside the gene matches. The CDR3 has 14 amino acids.

V usage is TRBV9 and J usage is TRBJ1-2; 7 bases match TRBD1. V was pared by 5 bases and J by 5 bases, with 15 bases of the junction left unmatched. The CDR3 is 16 amino acids. Germline assignment: CDR1 SGDLS and CDR2 YYNGEE. CDR3 sequence (DNA): TGTGCCAGCAGATCCGAGGGACAGAGATTAAATTATGGCTACACCTTC. It encodes CASRSEGQRLNYGYTF. Filled out from reference TRBV9 and TRBJ1-2, the complete variable domain reads DSGVTQTPKHLITATGQRVTLRCSPRSGDLSVYWYQQSLDQGLQFLIQYYNGEERAKGNILERFSAQQFPDLHSELNLSSLELGDSALYFCASRSEGQRLNYGYTFGSGTRLTVV.

The genes are TRBV11-1 and TRBJ2-7, with a weak D call TRBD2 (6 bases). Germline CDR1 reads SGHAT; CDR2 reads FQDESV (reference sequence). The CDR3 consists of 13 residues. Trimming cost V 5 bases and J 2 bases, with 10 bases left between them. CDR3: CASSPRETYEQYF. The CDR3 DNA follows: TGTGCCAGCAGCCCACGGGAGACCTACGAGCAGTACTTC.

The chain recombines TRBV29-1 with TRBJ1-1, with TRBD1 as a possible D gene (5 bases). V was cut by 4 bases and J by 0 bases, with 9 bases left in between. Germline assignment: CDR1 SQVTM and CDR2 ANQGSEA. This CDR3 is 13 amino acids long. The chain's CDR3 is CSVAAGVNTEAFF. DNA of the CDR3: TGCAGCGTTGCGGCGGGGGTGAACACTGAAGCTTTCTTT. Combining the CDR3 with reference TRBV29-1 and TRBJ1-1 gives the whole variable domain SAVISQKPSRDICQRGTSLTIQCQVDSQVTMMFWYRQQPGQSLTLIATANQGSEATYESGFVIDKFPISRPNLTFSTLTVSNMSPEDSSIYLCSVAAGVNTEAFFGQGTRLTVV.

The V call is TRBV9, the J call TRBJ2-2; tentative D call: TRBD1 (5 bases). Germline CDR1 SGDLS, CDR2 YYNGEE. V was clipped by 4 bases and J by 2 bases, with 9 bases between them. This CDR3 has 14 amino acids. The CDR3, as DNA: TGTGCCAGCAGCCCCAGGGTCAACACCGGGGAGCTGTTTTTT. Its translation: CASSPRVNTGELFF.

The chain carries TRBV4-1 and TRBJ2-1, with 8 bases lining up with TRBD2. The CDR3 is 18 amino acids. Germline CDR1 and CDR2: MGHRA and YSYEKL. The trim removed 1 base at V and 8 bases at J, leaving 16 bases unmatched. CDR3 nucleotide sequence: TGCGCCAGCAGCCAAGCCCTCCGGGCTAGCGGGCCCGGCGATGAGCAGTTCTTC. Protein sequence: CASSQALRASGPGDEQFF.

The chain joins TRBV18 to TRBJ2-1, with D possibly matching TRBD1 (6 bases). The CDR3 extends over 16 amino acids. The germline V gene encodes CDR1 KGHSH and CDR2 LQKENI. V was trimmed by 4 bases and J by 7 bases, leaving 20 bases between them. In DNA form, the CDR3 reads TGTGCCAGCTCACAAACCGGTAGAACCCAGGGGAATGAGCAGTTCTTC. Translation: CASSQTGRTQGNEQFF.

The rearrangement uses TRBV6-1 and TRBJ2-3; 7 bases map to TRBD2. CDR1 MNHNS and CDR2 SASEGT come from the germline V gene. The CDR3 totals 17 residues. V lost 0 bases, J lost 1 base, and 7 bases stayed unmatched. CDR3 in amino acids: CASSEASGLGRTDTQYF. DNA for the CDR3: TGTGCCAGCAGTGAAGCCAGCGGACTAGGGCGCACAGATACGCAGTATTTT.

This clone was seen just once. The V call is TRBV18, the J call TRBJ2-1; D is possibly TRBD1 (5 bases). Germline assignment: CDR1 KGHSH and CDR2 LQKENI. V shed 2 bases and J shed 4 bases, with 9 bases lying between them. CDR3 size: 14 residues. CDR3 loop: CASSPSDRYNEQFF. The CDR3 region has the DNA TGTGCCAGCTCACCATCAGACAGATACAATGAGCAGTTCTTC.

The chain employs TRBV6-5 and TRBJ2-5; D possibly corresponds to TRBD2 (6 bases). The J call could be wrong; TRBJ2-7 is a better fit for the DNA end. The germline CDR1 and CDR2 sequences are MNHEY and SVGAGI. This CDR3 contains 13 residues. DNA of the CDR3: TGTGCCAGCAGTTACGGGGGGTCCTACGAGCAGTACTTC. It specifies CASSYGGSYEQYF.

The rearrangement joins TRBV27 to TRBJ2-7; D might be TRBD1 (5 bases). Germline V lookup: CDR1 MNHEY, CDR2 SMNVEV (reference sequence). The CDR3 is 13 residues long. Trimming left V 5 bases short and J 1 base short, with 9 bases between. The CDR3 bases are TGTGCCAGCAGTATAGGGGAATCCTACGAGCAGTACTTC. This sequence encodes CASSIGESYEQYF.